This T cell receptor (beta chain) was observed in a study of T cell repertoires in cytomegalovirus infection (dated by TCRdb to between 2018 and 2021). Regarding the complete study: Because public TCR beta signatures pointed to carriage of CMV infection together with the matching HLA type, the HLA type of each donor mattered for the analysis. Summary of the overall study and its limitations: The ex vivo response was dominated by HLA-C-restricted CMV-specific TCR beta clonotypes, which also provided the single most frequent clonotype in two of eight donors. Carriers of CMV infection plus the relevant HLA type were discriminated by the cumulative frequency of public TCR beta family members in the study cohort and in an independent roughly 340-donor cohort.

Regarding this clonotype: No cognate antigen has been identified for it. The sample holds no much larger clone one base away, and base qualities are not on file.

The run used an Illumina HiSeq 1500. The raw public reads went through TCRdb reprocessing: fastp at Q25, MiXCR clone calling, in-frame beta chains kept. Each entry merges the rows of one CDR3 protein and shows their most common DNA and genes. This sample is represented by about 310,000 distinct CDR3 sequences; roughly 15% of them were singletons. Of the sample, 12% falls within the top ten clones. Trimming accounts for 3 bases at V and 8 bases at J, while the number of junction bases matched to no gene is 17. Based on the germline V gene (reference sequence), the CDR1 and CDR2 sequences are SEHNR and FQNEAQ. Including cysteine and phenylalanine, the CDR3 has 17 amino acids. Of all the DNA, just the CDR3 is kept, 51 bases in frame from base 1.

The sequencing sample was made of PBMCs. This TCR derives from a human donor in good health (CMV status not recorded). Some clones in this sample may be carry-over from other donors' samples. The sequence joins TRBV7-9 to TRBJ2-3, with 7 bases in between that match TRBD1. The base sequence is TGTGCCAGCAGCTTCCTGGGTGGGACAGCCGGCTTTGGTACGCAGTATTTT. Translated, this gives CASSFLGGTAGFGTQYF.